This T cell receptor beta chain was observed in a study of blood T cells in healthy people across ages (dated by TCRdb to about 2015). For context, the study as a whole: In model experiments, roughly one uniquely barcoded TCR beta cDNA molecule per two T cells was captured by template switching. The donors were divided into four age groups: young (average approximately 17 years), middle-aged (around 37), aged (around 59) and long-lived (82). Age-related changes in TCR beta repertoire diversity were measured in the study by deep sequencing normalized with unique cDNA molecular identifiers. For two donors (one aged 18 to 29 and one aged 80 or older), the study analyzed two additional independent replicas of 1 million unique cDNA reads from the same blood draw. Donors of different ages were randomly distributed across sequencing lanes to avoid experimental bias.

Points the paper makes about the study in general: The long-lived group showed more naive CD4+ T cells, fewer expanded clones and increased TCR diversity than the aged group, suggesting age selection. Total diversity estimates from one million sequenced T cells were considered lower bounds and underestimates. Donor CMV infection status was unknown, potentially confounding age-related changes in expanded clonotypes. There was a strong correlation between observed TCR beta diversity and the percentage of naive T cells measured by flow cytometry. Bulk unsorted PBMC profiling prevented conclusive comparison of naive and antigen-experienced compartments. Observed TCR beta diversity per million T cells fell roughly linearly with age, and a significant reduction was already apparent by age around 40.

Per the germline V gene (reference sequence), DFQATT is the CDR1 and SNEGSKA is the CDR2. Inclusive of the bounding cysteine and phenylalanine, the CDR3 is 14 residues long. Of all the DNA, just the CDR3 is kept, 42 bases in frame from base 1. V sheds 0 bases and J sheds 1 base, leaving 9 bases between their ends. Systemically healthy Caucasian individuals from Russia, approximately 39 in total and aged roughly 6 to 90 years, were included as donors. Around 10 milliliters of peripheral blood were drawn from each donor into EDTA-treated Vacutainer tubes. Ficoll-Paque density-gradient centrifugation was used to isolate PBMCs, with at least 7 million per sample. Trizol reagent was used to extract total RNA from PBMCs, with at least 5 micrograms per sample. Naive CD45RAhigh/CD27high T cell percentages were measured by flow cytometry on a PBMC aliquot from every donor. Library preparation employed 5' RACE. For sequencing, an Illumina HiSeq 2500 was employed. A second PCR of about 7 to 12 cycles was performed with a sample-barcoded 5' primer and a J-beta primer mix. A unique molecular identifier was introduced onto each TCR beta cDNA molecule by a template-switch 5' adaptor carrying 12 random nucleotides. Each sample yielded at least 3 million CDR3-containing paired-end reads. The Mint cDNA synthesis kit, primed by a TRBC-specific oligonucleotide, was used to synthesize first-strand cDNA from all RNA. All cDNA was treated with uracil-DNA glycosylase and then went through a first 18-cycle PCR with the universal primers M1SS and BC2_uni_R. The authors' pipeline ran thus. For normalization, 1 million high-quality reads, each with a distinct molecular identifier, were randomly selected from each sample. Reads with shared molecular identifiers were discarded instead of being binned into consensus sequences. MiTCR, with a Q25 quality threshold and the strictest error-elimination algorithm, was used for CDR3 identification, clonotype clustering and error correction. A nonparametric unseen species model with Euler transformation was used to estimate a lower bound on total TCR beta diversity. The raw public reads went through TCRdb reprocessing: fastp at Q25, MiXCR clone calling, in-frame beta chains kept. One record per CDR3 amino acid sequence lists the most common genes and DNA. These V and J calls derive from TCRdb rather than the authors' analysis. The sample table shows over a million distinct CDR3 sequences, and around 39% are seen once. The ten largest clonotypes hold roughly 8.2% of the sample.

Concerning this clonotype: Its antigen has not been determined. No base-level quality is on record; no much larger clone is a single base apart.

The sequencing sample was made of blood. The chain is assembled from TRBV20-1 and TRBJ1-2, with TRBD1 as a weak D call on 5 bases. This sequence was found in a woman in her late teens or twenties in good health. The DNA reads as follows: TGCAGTGCTAGAGACCTGGGGGGTAACTATGGCTACACCTTC. It specifies CSARDLGGNYGYTF.